This TCR beta chain appears in the sequencing data of a study of regulatory T cells in long-lasting Graves disease. Study observations and caveats: TCR diversity in persistent Graves' patients was below that of newly diagnosed ones.

The sample's time point: newly diagnosed GD, antithyroid drugs for less than 3 months. Researchers made the TCR library from RNA that was extracted from PBMCs. For TCR beta, libraries came from iRepertoire HTBI primers and Arm-PCR of CDR3 regions. In TCRdb, the multiplex PCR reads were re-called with MiXCR into one record per CDR3 protein. There are hundreds of thousands of distinct CDR3 sequences in the sample; roughly 14% occur only once, and about 9.1% lies in the top ten. A remark on this clonotype: What it binds is unknown.

The sample was also reused in another study, on T cells in Graves' hyperthyroidism and ophthalmopathy. That source reports: Uncontrolled infection, other autoimmune disease, pregnancy or lactation excluded patients. Diagnostic decisions used clinical symptoms, serum thyroxine and TRAb, thyroid ultrasound and orbital computed tomography. RT-PCR in the first round (using the HTBI primer set) targeted the TCR CDR3.

Sequenced material: peripheral blood mononuclear cells (PBMCs), taken at new diagnosis, from a patient treated with antithyroid drugs. This TCR was recovered from a man in his thirties or forties with Graves disease.

CDR3 nucleotide sequence: TGTGCCAGCAGCCCCCAGGGAACAGGAGTCACCGGGGAGCTGTTTTTT. Its protein is CASSPQGTGVTGELFF. The chain has TRBV4-2 and TRBJ2-2, with D perhaps matching TRBD1 (5 bases). Germline values: CDR1 LGHNA, CDR2 YNFKEQ. This CDR3 is built from 16 residues. The ends were cut back, 4 bases at V and 4 bases at J, with 16 bases in the middle.